Below, 14 T cell receptor beta chains from the same sample are listed, as sequenced in a study of cytomegalovirus exposure and HLA in healthy donors. It was with 60 Vbeta and 13 Jbeta primers that the PCR ran. Data came from immunoSEQ multiplex PCR; TCRdb stores just in-frame clones and leaves some out. The table records 200,000 or so clones, over 75% of them present only once. Sequencing used PBMCs. These receptors were collected from a boy aged 2-9 years in good health and CMV-seronegative.

Note on this clone: Other DNA sequences in the sample encode the same CDR3. The J gene is TRBJ2-3, the V gene TRBV11-2; D gene uncertain. The germline CDR1 and CDR2 sequences are SGHAT and FQNNGV. With 5 bases removed from V and 3 bases from J, the gap between germline ends came to 6 bases. The CDR3 spans 12 residues. The CDR3 is CASSPGTDTQYF. The CDR3 DNA is TGTGCCAGCAGCCCAGGAACAGATACGCAGTATTTT. The full variable domain, in which reference TRBV11-2 and TRBJ2-3 provide the parts outside the CDR3, is EAGVAQSPRYKIIEKRQSVAFWCNPISGHATLYWYQQILGQGPKLLIQFQNNGVVDDSQLPKDRFSAERLKGVDSTLKIQPAKLEDSAVYLCASSPGTDTQYFGPGTRLTVL.

CDR3: CASSWSGGAKTQYF. The CDR3 coding sequence is TGTGCCAGCAGTTGGAGCGGGGGGGCCAAGACCCAGTACTTC. This sequence joins TRBV6-1 and TRBJ2-5; 10 nucleotides line up with TRBD2. With V trimmed by 5 bases and J by 6 bases, 6 bases remained unmatched. The CDR3 loop spans 14 amino acids. Germline CDR1 reads MNHNS; CDR2 reads SASEGT.

This clone was detected only a few times. The chain combines TRBV5-4 with TRBJ1-6; possible D gene TRBD1, 6 bases. Germline assignment: CDR1 SGHNT and CDR2 YYREEE (reference sequence). This CDR3 region has 14 residues. Between the trimmed V and J ends, which lost 4 bases and 5 bases, there was a span of 10 bases. The CDR3 nucleotides are TGTGCCAGCAGCCGCGGACAGCATAATTCACCCCTCCACTTT. Its protein is CASSRGQHNSPLHF.

J is TRBJ1-2 and V is TRBV30; a possible D gene is TRBD1 (6 bases). The CDR3 has 13 amino acids. The germline CDR1 and CDR2 sequences are GTSNPN and SVGIG (reference sequence). Trimming shortened V by 0 bases and J by 6 bases, and 11 bases separated the two germline ends. The CDR3: CAWSVGAGDGYTF. CDR3 sequence (DNA): TGTGCCTGGAGTGTAGGGGCAGGGGATGGCTACACCTTC.

The rearrangement uses TRBV30 and TRBJ2-2; D remains ambiguous. CDR1 and CDR2 from the germline V gene are GTSNPN and SVGIG (reference sequence). Trimming took 6 bases from V and 2 from J, leaving 13 bases between them. The CDR3 has 14 amino acids. CDR3 in DNA: TGTGCCTGTAGTACGGGTATAAACACCGGGGAGCTGTTTTTT. Translating gives CACSTGINTGELFF.

V gene TRBV11-2 combines with J gene TRBJ2-3; D is uncertain. Trimming took off 1 base at V and 2 bases at J, with 10 bases between the two ends. Germline assignment: CDR1 SGHAT and CDR2 FQNNGV. CDR3 size: 15 residues. The DNA of the CDR3 is TGTGCCAGCAGCTTAGTCGGTAGCCCCACAGATACGCAGTATTTT. Its translation: CASSLVGSPTDTQYF.

This chain joins TRBV7-3 and TRBJ1-1; D is perhaps TRBD1 (6 bases). In germline, CDR1 is SGHTA, CDR2 FQGTGA. Trimming removed 5 bases from V and 1 base from J, with 20 bases in between. The CDR3 loop spans 17 amino acids. The CDR3 here is CASSPKGGGSWNTEAFF. The CDR3 DNA reads TGTGCCAGCAGCCCCAAAGGGGGGGGTAGCTGGAACACTGAAGCTTTCTTT. The entire variable domain, with the rest obtained from reference TRBV7-3 and TRBJ1-1, is as follows: GAGVSQTPSNKVTEKGKYVELRCDPISGHTALYWYRQSLGQGPEFLIYFQGTGAADDSGLPNDRFFAVRPEGSVSTLKIQRTERGDSAVYLCASSPKGGGSWNTEAFFGQGTRLTVV.

This clone appeared once. The CDR3 nucleotides read TGTGCCAGCAGCATGATAAGCGGGCACGATACGCAGTATTTT. Its protein product is CASSMISGHDTQYF. The chain carries TRBV5-6 and TRBJ2-3, with D perhaps matching TRBD2 (6 bases). V was cut by 4 bases and J by 6 bases, with 15 bases left in between. Germline CDR1 SGHDT, CDR2 YYEEEE. The CDR3 extends over 14 amino acids.

A few counts support this clone. The chain couples TRBV9 to TRBJ2-1; 8 bases align to TRBD2. Germline trimming cut 8 bases from V and 1 base from J; bases unmatched to any gene: 8. Germline values: CDR1 SGDLS, CDR2 YYNGEE. CDR3 length equals 15 residues. DNA for the CDR3: TGTGCCAGTACGGGGGGGCCCGGGTCCTACAATGAGCAGTTCTTC. Protein sequence: CASTGGPGSYNEQFF.

The rearrangement joins TRBV5-4 to TRBJ1-2; D might be TRBD1 (6 bases). Germline-derived CDR1 and CDR2 are SGHNT and YYREEE (reference sequence). The V end was cut by 7 bases, the J end by 7 bases, with 20 bases between. CDR3 length: 14 amino acids. The CDR3 protein is CASQPDRLVSGYTF. The CDR3 nucleotides are TGTGCCAGCCAGCCCGACAGGCTGGTGAGTGGCTACACCTTC.

The CDR3 region is CASSDSGQSTNEKLFF. In DNA, the CDR3 is TGTGCCAGCAGTGATTCGGGACAATCAACTAATGAAAAACTGTTTTTT. The rearrangement joins TRBV6-1 to TRBJ1-4, with D possibly matching TRBD1 (6 bases). The CDR3 has 16 residues. Germline assignment: CDR1 MNHNS and CDR2 SASEGT. The V and J ends lost 3 bases and 0 bases respectively, with 11 bases between them.

The chain is built from TRBV7-2 and TRBJ1-2, with a weak D call TRBD1 (5 bases). V was shortened by 1 base and J by 2 bases, with 11 bases between the two germline ends. Germline CDR1 reads SGHTA; CDR2 reads FQGNSA. This CDR3 region has 15 residues. The CDR3 is CASSLGGRTNYGYTF. The CDR3 DNA is TGTGCCAGCAGCTTAGGTGGCAGGACAAACTATGGCTACACCTTC.

This sequence joins TRBV7-9 and TRBJ2-5, with D tentatively TRBD2 (5 bases). With 4 bases removed from V and 14 bases from J, the gap between germline ends came to 14 bases. This CDR3 is 11 amino acids long. Germline values: CDR1 SEHNR, CDR2 FQNEAQ (reference sequence). The DNA of the CDR3 is TGTGCCAGCAGCTCCACTAGAAGCGCTTACTTC. Protein: CASSSTRSAYF.

This CDR3 reads CASSPQGSEKLFF. The CDR3 nucleotides read TGTGCCAGCTCGCCGCAGGGGAGTGAAAAACTGTTTTTT. This chain links TRBV18 with TRBJ1-4; a weak D match, TRBD1 (6 bases). V was cut by 6 bases and J by 7 bases, with 12 bases left in between. Per the germline V gene, CDR1 is KGHSH and CDR2 is LQKENI. CDR3 length: 13 amino acids.